Following are 11 T cell receptor beta chains from one sample sequenced in a study of blood T cell repertoires in COVID-19 (dated by TCRdb to 2018 to 2021). Library preparation employed the immunoSEQ multiplex PCR assay. The clones in this table, taken by TCRdb from immuneACCESS, are in-frame only. Not every clone is retained; where verified, under half of the shortfall comes from an unresolved V gene, and the cause of the rest is unknown. The sample table contains a few hundred thousand clones; only one count was recorded for approximately 86% of them. Roughly 3% of the sample belongs to the ten largest clones. The sequenced sample was peripheral blood. The source is a man in his fifties or sixties with acute or convalescent COVID-19.

This chain connects TRBV24-1 to TRBJ2-3, with unresolved D. This CDR3 region has 12 residues. Trimming took 0 bases from V and 8 from J, leaving 5 bases between them. CDR1 and CDR2 from the germline V gene are KGHDR and SFDVKD. Here the CDR3 DNA reads TGTGCCACCAGTGATTTGCGAGGTACGCAGTATTTT. It yields the protein CATSDLRGTQYF.

The chain links TRBV27 to TRBJ1-4, with 11 bases identical to TRBD1. From germline, CDR1 is MNHEY and CDR2 SMNVEV (reference sequence). The V gene end was trimmed by 4 bases and the J gene end by 8 bases; junction bases not matched to a gene: 6. This CDR3 has 15 residues. The CDR3 region is CASSSLGQGAEKLFF. CDR3 sequence (DNA): TGTGCCAGCAGTTCCCTAGGACAGGGGGCGGAAAAACTGTTTTTT.

This sequence joins TRBV27 and TRBJ2-7; TRBD1 matches at 7 bases. Germline loops: CDR1 MNHEY, CDR2 SMNVEV (reference sequence). J lost 3 bases, V lost 5 bases, and 10 bases had no gene match. The CDR3 runs 15 residues. The CDR3 is CASSLPGTAVYEQYF. The CDR3 bases are TGTGCCAGCAGTCTGCCGGGGACAGCCGTCTACGAGCAGTACTTC.

This sequence joins TRBV6-6 and TRBJ2-3; maybe TRBD2 (6 bases). V was pared by 4 bases and J by 1 base, with 15 bases between. The CDR3 covers 16 residues. CDR1 is MNHNY and CDR2 is SVGAGI in the germline V gene (reference sequence). The CDR3 region is CASSSPAGQGTDTQYF. CDR3 in DNA: TGTGCCAGCAGTTCCCCGGCGGGGCAGGGCACAGATACGCAGTATTTT.

This sequence joins TRBV27 and TRBJ2-3, with TRBD2 identical over 10 bases. The CDR3 totals 18 residues. CDR1 and CDR2 (germline): MNHEY, SMNVEV (reference sequence). V was clipped by 3 bases and J by 6 bases; unmatched bases: 15. The CDR3 loop is CASSFKRGGTLRMDTQYF. Written as DNA, the CDR3 is TGTGCCAGCAGTTTTAAGCGGGGGGGCACTCTTAGGATGGATACGCAGTATTTT.

This CDR3 reads CASMVGRGNTEAFF. The CDR3 coding sequence is TGTGCCAGTATGGTGGGGCGAGGGAACACTGAAGCTTTCTTT. The chain links TRBV19 to TRBJ1-1; a weak D match, TRBD1 (5 bases). The V end lost 7 bases, the J end lost 1 base, and 13 bases lay between the germline ends. CDR1 is LNHDA and CDR2 is SQIVND in the germline V gene (reference sequence). The CDR3 spans 14 residues.

This chain uses TRBV7-6 with TRBJ1-3; weak D call: TRBD1 (6 bases). The V gene's germline CDR1 is SGHVS and CDR2 FNYEAQ. This CDR3 comprises 17 residues. V lost 1 base and J 8 bases, leaving 21 bases between the germline ends. CDR3 sequence (DNA): TGTGCCAGCAGCTTAGGGACTCAGGGGACTATAGGACACACCATATATTTT. It codes for CASSLGTQGTIGHTIYF.

This clone has only one observation. The V gene is TRBV5-8, the J gene TRBJ2-7; TRBD2 matches at 12 bases. Trimming cost V 5 bases and J 0 bases; bases outside gene matches: 15. This CDR3 contains 19 residues. Germline V gives CDR1 SGHTS, CDR2 YDEGEE. CDR3 amino acids: CASRSLAGGKLSFSYEQYF. The CDR3 nucleotides are TGTGCCAGCAGGTCGCTAGCGGGGGGGAAACTAAGCTTCTCCTACGAGCAGTACTTC.

Here the CDR3 reads CASSLSRDRGEETQYF. In DNA form, the CDR3 reads TGCGCCAGCAGCTTGTCCCGGGACAGGGGGGAGGAGACCCAGTACTTC. The chain joins TRBV5-1 to TRBJ2-5; 11 nucleotides line up with TRBD1. The CDR3 is 16 residues long. The germline gives CDR1 SGHRS, CDR2 YFSETQ. V gave up 1 base and J gave up 5 bases; unmatched junction bases: 7. Full variable domain (rest looked up from reference TRBV5-1 and TRBJ2-5): KAGVTQTPRYLIKTRGQQVTLSCSPISGHRSVSWYQQTPGQGLQFLFEYFSETQRNKGNFPGRFSGRQFSNSRSEMNVSTLELGDSALYLCASSLSRDRGEETQYFGPGTRLLVL.

The chain combines TRBV6-4 with TRBJ2-1; TRBD1 matches 9 bases. Germline V lookup: CDR1 MRHNA, CDR2 SNTAGT. The CDR3 loop spans 17 amino acids. J gave up 6 bases and V 3 bases, and 12 bases lay outside the gene matches. This CDR3 reads CASSEADRDRASNEQFF. DNA for the CDR3: TGTGCCAGCAGTGAAGCAGACCGGGACAGGGCTTCCAATGAGCAGTTCTTC.

This chain uses TRBV18 with TRBJ2-5; D call uncertain. Trimming pared 8 bases from V and 1 base from J, leaving 5 bases between. The CDR3 spans 11 residues. Germline CDR1 KGHSH, CDR2 LQKENI. The CDR3 DNA is TGTGCCAGCCGACTCCAAGAGACCCAGTACTTC. As protein: CASRLQETQYF.